These 5 T cell receptor beta chains share one sample of origin, sequenced in a study of cytomegalovirus exposure and HLA in healthy donors. 13 Jbeta primers and 60 Vbeta primers were used for the PCR. Clones were sequenced by immunoSEQ multiplex PCR, and TCRdb holds only the in-frame ones, with some missing. The table lists about 120,000 clones, over 8% of them singletons. Material: PBMCs. The receptor source for this set is a man aged 25 to 45 in good health and CMV-seronegative.

For the CDR3, the DNA is TGTGCCAGCAGAAAGACAGGTGGACCCCAAGAGACCCAGTACTTC. Translating gives CASRKTGGPQETQYF. V gene TRBV6-6 combines with J gene TRBJ2-5; D might be TRBD1 (6 bases). This CDR3 has 15 residues. CDR1 and CDR2 from the germline V gene are MNHNY and SVGAGI (reference sequence). V was trimmed by 6 bases and J by 1 base, leaving 15 bases between them.

The CDR3 reads CASSLTTGTSGRITDTQYF. The CDR3 nucleotides read TGCGCCAGCAGCTTGACTACTGGGACTAGCGGGAGAATCACAGATACGCAGTATTTT. V usage is TRBV5-1 and J usage is TRBJ2-3; 14 bases match TRBD2. Germline loops: CDR1 SGHRS, CDR2 YFSETQ. V shed 1 base and J 2 bases; nucleotides not matched to a gene: 9. This CDR3 is built from 19 residues.

In this sample, this clone turned up a few times. The V call is TRBV2, the J call TRBJ2-2; unclear D gene. The germline V and J ends were trimmed by 7 bases and 4 bases, with 7 bases remaining between them. The CDR3 sequence is 12 residues long. CDR1 is SNHLY, CDR2 FYNNEI, per germline. The CDR3 coding sequence is TGTGCCAGCAATCGTGTCACCGGGGAGCTGTTTTTT. Translating it yields CASNRVTGELFF.

A few counts support this clone. The chain couples TRBV19 to TRBJ2-7; 11 bases fit TRBD2. The V and J ends lost 0 bases and 3 bases, in that order; junction bases with no gene match: 1. Germline values: CDR1 LNHDA, CDR2 SQIVND (reference sequence). There are 15 residues in the CDR3. Here the CDR3 reads CASSIDGTSGYEQYF. CDR3 nucleotides: TGTGCCAGTAGTATAGATGGGACTAGCGGCTACGAGCAGTACTTC.

Only a few counts were recorded for this clone. The chain couples TRBV10-1 to TRBJ2-5; D might be TRBD2 (6 bases). The V gene lost 3 bases and the J gene lost 11 bases, with 16 bases spanning the gap. Looked up from germline, CDR1 is WNHNN and CDR2 is SYGVQD (reference sequence). The length of the CDR3 is 13 residues. Here the CDR3 reads CASSENSGGTQYF. The CDR3 DNA reads TGCGCCAGCAGTGAAAATAGCGGAGGAACGCAGTACTTC.